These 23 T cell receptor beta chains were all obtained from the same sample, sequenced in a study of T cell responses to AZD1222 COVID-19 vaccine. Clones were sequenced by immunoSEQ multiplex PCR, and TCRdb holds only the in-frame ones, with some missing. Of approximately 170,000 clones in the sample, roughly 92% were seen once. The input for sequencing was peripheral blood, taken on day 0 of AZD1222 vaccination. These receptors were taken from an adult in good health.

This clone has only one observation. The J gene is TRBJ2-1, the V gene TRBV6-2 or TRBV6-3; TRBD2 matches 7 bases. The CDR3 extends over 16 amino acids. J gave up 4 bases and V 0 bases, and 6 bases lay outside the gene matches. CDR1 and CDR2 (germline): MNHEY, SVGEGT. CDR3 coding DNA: TGTGCCAGCAGTTACTCAGGAGCGGGGCGGTACAATGAGCAGTTCTTC. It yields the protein CASSYSGAGRYNEQFF.

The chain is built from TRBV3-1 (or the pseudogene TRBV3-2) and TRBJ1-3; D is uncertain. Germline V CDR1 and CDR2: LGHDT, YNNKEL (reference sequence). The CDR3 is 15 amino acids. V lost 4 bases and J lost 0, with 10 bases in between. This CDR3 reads CASSPRGSSGNTIYF. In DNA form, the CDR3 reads TGTGCCAGCAGCCCCAGAGGTAGCTCTGGAAACACCATATATTTT.

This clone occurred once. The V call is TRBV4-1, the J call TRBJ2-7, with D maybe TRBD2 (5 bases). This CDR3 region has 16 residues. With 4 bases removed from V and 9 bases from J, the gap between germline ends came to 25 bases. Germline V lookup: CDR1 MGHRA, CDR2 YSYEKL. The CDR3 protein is CASSPGLVGGLRGQYF. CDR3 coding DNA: TGCGCCAGCAGCCCCGGACTTGTCGGCGGGCTACGTGGGCAGTACTTC.

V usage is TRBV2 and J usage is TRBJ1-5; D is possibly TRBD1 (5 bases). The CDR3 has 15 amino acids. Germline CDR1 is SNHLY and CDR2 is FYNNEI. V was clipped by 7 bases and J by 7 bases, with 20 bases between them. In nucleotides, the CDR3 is TGTGCCAGCACCGTCCAGGGCGGGGGGGTGCAGCCCCAGCATTTT. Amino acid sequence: CASTVQGGGVQPQHF.

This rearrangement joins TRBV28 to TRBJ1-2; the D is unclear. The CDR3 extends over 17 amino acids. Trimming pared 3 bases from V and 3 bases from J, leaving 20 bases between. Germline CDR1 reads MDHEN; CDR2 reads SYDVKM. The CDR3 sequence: CASSFLPFRVRDYGYTF. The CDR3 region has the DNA TGTGCCAGCAGTTTTCTGCCTTTCCGGGTTCGGGACTATGGCTACACCTTC.

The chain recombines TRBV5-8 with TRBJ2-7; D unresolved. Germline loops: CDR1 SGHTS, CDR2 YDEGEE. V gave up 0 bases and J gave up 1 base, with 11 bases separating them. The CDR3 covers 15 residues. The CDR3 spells CASSLGAGESYEQYF. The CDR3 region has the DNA TGTGCCAGCAGCTTGGGGGCAGGAGAATCCTACGAGCAGTACTTC.

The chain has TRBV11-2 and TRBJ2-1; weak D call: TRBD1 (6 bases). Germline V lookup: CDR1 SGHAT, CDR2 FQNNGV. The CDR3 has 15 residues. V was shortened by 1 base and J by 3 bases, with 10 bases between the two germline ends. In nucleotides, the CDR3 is TGTGCCAGCAGCTTAGCGACAGGCCACTACAATGAGCAGTTCTTC. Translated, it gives CASSLATGHYNEQFF.

The CDR3 region has the DNA TGTGCCAGCAGTCGGGGACAGGGGGGCAATCAGCCCCAGCATTTT. Protein sequence: CASSRGQGGNQPQHF. This chain links TRBV27 with TRBJ1-5, with TRBD1 matching 11 bases. Germline V gives CDR1 MNHEY, CDR2 SMNVEV (reference sequence). This CDR3 region has 15 residues. The junction had 2 bases not matched to a gene; V was cut back by 5 bases and J by 2 bases.

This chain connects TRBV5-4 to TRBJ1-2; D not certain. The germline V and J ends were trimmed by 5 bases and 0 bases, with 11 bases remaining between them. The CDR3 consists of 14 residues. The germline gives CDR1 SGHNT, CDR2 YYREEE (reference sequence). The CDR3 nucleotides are TGTGCCAGCAGTAATGATGGGGCTAACTATGGCTACACCTTC. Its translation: CASSNDGANYGYTF.

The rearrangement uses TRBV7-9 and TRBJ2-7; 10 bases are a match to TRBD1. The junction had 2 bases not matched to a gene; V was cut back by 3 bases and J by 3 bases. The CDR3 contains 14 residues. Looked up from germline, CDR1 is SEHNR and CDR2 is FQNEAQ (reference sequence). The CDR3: CASSLTGGRYEQYF. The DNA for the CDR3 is TGTGCCAGCAGCTTGACAGGGGGCCGCTACGAGCAGTACTTC.

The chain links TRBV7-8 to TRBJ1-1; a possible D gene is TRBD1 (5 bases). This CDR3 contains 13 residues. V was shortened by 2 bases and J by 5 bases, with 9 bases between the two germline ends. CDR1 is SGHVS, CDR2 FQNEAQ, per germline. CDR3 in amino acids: CASSLTGRTEAFF. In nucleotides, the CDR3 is TGTGCCAGCAGCTTAACAGGTCGGACTGAAGCTTTCTTT.

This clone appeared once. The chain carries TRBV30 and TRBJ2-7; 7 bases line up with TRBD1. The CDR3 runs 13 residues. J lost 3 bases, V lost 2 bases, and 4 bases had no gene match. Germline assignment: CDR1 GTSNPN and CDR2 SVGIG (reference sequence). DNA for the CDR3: TGTGCCTGGAGTCCTTGGACAGGCTACGAGCAGTACTTC. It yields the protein CAWSPWTGYEQYF. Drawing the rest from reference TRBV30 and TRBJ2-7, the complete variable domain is SQTIHQWPATLVQPVGSPLSLECTVEGTSNPNLYWYRQAAGRGLQLLFYSVGIGQISSEVPQNLSASRPQDRQFILSSKKLLLSDSGFYLCAWSPWTGYEQYFGPGTRLTVT.

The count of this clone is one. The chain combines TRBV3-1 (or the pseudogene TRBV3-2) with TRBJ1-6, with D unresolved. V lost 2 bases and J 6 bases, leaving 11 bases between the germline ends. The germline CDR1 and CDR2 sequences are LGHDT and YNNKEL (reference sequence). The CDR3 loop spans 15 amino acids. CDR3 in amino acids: CASSQTARANSPLHF. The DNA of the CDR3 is TGTGCCAGCAGCCAAACTGCGAGGGCTAATTCACCCCTCCACTTT.

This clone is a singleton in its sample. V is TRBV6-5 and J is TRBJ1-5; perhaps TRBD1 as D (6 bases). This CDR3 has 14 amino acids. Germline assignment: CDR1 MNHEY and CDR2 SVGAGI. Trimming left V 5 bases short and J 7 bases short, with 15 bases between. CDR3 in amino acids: CASSKISGAQPQHF. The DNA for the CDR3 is TGTGCCAGCAGTAAGATATCAGGGGCCCAGCCCCAGCATTTT.

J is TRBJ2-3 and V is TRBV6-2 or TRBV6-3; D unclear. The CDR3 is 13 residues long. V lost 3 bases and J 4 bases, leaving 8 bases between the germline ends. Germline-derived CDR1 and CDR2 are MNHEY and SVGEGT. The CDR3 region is CASSYSRPDTQYF. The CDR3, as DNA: TGTGCCAGCAGTTATAGTAGGCCAGATACGCAGTATTTT.

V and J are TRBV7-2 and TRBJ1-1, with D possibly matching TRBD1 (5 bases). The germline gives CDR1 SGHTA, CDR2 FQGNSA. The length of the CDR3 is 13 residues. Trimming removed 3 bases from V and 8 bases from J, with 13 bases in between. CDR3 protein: CASSLNAGPEAFF. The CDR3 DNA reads TGTGCCAGCAGCTTGAATGCAGGGCCAGAAGCTTTCTTT.

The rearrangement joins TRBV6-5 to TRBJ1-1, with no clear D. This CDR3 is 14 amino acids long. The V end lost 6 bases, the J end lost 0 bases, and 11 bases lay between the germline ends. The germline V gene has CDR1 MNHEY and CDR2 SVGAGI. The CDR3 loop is CASRSVQMNTEAFF. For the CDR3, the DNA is TGTGCCAGCAGGTCAGTTCAAATGAACACTGAAGCTTTCTTT.

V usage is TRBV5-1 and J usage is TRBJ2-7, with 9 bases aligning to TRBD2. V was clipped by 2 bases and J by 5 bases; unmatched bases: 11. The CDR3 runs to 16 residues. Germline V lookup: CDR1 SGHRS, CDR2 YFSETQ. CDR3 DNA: TGCGCCAGCAGCTTCCTTAGCGGGAGTGGAAGGAACGAGCAGTACTTC. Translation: CASSFLSGSGRNEQYF.

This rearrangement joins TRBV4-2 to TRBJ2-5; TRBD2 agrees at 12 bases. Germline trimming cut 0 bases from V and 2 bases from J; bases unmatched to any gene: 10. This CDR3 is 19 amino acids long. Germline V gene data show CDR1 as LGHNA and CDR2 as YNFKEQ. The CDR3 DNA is TGTGCCAGCAGCCAAGATGTTCTAGCGGGAGGGCCACGGCAAGAGACCCAGTACTTC. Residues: CASSQDVLAGGPRQETQYF.

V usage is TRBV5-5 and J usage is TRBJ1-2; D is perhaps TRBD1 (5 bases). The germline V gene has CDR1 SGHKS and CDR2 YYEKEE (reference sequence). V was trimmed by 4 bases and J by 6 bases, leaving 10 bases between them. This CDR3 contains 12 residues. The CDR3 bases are TGTGCCAGCAGCCGACAGTGGGATGGCTACACCTTC. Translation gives CASSRQWDGYTF. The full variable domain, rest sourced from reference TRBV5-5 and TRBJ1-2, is DAGVTQSPTHLIKTRGQQVTLRCSPISGHKSVSWYQQVLGQGPQFIFQYYEKEERGRGNFPDRFSARQFPNYSSELNVNALLLGDSALYLCASSRQWDGYTFGSGTRLTVV.

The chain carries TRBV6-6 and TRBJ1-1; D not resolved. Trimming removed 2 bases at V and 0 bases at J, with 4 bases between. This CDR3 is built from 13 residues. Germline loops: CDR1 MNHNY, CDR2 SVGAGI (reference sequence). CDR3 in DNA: TGTGCCAGCAGTTACCAAGTGAACACTGAAGCTTTCTTT. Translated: CASSYQVNTEAFF.

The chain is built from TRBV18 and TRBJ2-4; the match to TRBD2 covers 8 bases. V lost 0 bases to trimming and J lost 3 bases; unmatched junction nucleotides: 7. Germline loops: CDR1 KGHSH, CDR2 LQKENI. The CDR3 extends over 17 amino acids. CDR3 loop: CASSPPGREGDKNIQYF. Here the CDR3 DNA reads TGTGCCAGCTCACCACCAGGTCGGGAGGGAGACAAAAACATTCAGTACTTC.

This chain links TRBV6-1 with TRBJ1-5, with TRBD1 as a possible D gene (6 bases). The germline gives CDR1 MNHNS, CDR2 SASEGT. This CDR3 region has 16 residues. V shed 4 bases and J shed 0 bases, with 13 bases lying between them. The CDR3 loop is CASSVTGLYSNQPQHF. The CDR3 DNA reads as TGTGCCAGCAGTGTGACAGGTTTATATAGCAATCAGCCCCAGCATTTT.